The clone carrying this T cell receptor beta chain has only one observation. The target antigen is unknown. These data belong to a study of T cell responses to AZD1222 COVID-19 vaccine. The protocol was immunoSEQ multiplex PCR, while the TCRdb copy is restricted to in-frame clones and leaves out a portion. The sample includes roughly 130,000 clones, over 75% of them seen just once. V was clipped by 8 bases and J by 7 bases, with 17 bases between them. CDR3 length: 13 amino acids. Germline V gene data show CDR1 as MNHEY and CDR2 as SVGAGI. Study-level points and caveats: Along spike, vaccine-associated CD4 TCRs were found throughout, with dominance at 160-218 and 743-854. Every sample of the repertoires postdated the peak T cell response. In a largely white British group with more females than males, clonal diversity was possibly underestimated.

Sequencing used peripheral blood, obtained on day 0 of AZD1222 vaccination. The rearrangement joins TRBV6-5 to TRBJ1-2, with D unresolved. This receptor was identified in an adult in good health. CDR3 residues: CASVDGEGSGYTF. The DNA for the CDR3 is TGTGCCAGCGTCGATGGGGAAGGTAGTGGCTACACCTTC.